This TCR beta chain was recovered during a study of T cell clusters in autoimmune cytopenias. Study overall: TRB sequencing had a median around 51,000 reads and about 2,400 distinct clonotypes per sample. Notes on the study in general: Primary autoimmune cytopenia patients seemingly lacked the physiological T cell clusters found in healthy donors. TRB repertoire shifts in secondary cytopenia and chronic lymphocytic leukemia mostly reflected lymphoma, not autoimmunity.

TRB amplification used 250 ng of peripheral blood genomic DNA. CDR3 length: 13 amino acids. The germline V gene has CDR1 DFQATT and CDR2 SNEGSKA (reference sequence). TRB rearrangements were amplified by touch-down multiplex PCR with mixed TRB-A/B primers. Reprocessing the multiplex PCR reads, TCRdb reports a single entry for every CDR3 protein and omits DNA. The ten top clones account for over 2.5%, within a sample of about 3,500 distinct CDR3 sequences. This clonotype ranks as medium-sized in terms of frequency. The antigen remains undetermined. V usage is TRBV20-1 and J usage is TRBJ1-5. The specimen was peripheral blood. The TCR was taken from a human donor with an autoimmune cytopenia or autoimmune hepatitis (not recorded which). CDR3 amino acids: CSARDQGGQPQHF.